The sequence of this TCR beta chain was determined in a study of OX40 agonist ivuxolimab in advanced cancers. Background on the whole study: The costimulatory receptor OX40 (CD134) was targeted by ivuxolimab, a fully human IgG2 agonistic monoclonal antibody. Of the 52 patients in dose escalation, some 20 had hepatocellular carcinoma, about 15 had melanoma, 9 had renal cell carcinoma and 9 had head and neck cancer. In the dose-escalation cohort, roughly 82% of patients were male, and the mean age was 60 years with a range of roughly 20 to 79. Intravenous ivuxolimab was administered to patients every 2 weeks at six dose levels: 0.01, 0.1, 0.3, 1.5, 3 and 10 mg/kg. The point of sequencing TCRbeta in the periphery was to test whether ivuxolimab changed TCR sequence diversity and drove clonal T-cell expansion. Patients were allowed to have had prior anti-PD-1, anti-PD-L1 or anti-CTLA-4 therapy, and roughly 40% of the dose-escalation patients had previously received checkpoint inhibitors. The monotherapy dose-escalation portion (N of about 57 patients) of the phase I ivuxolimab trial is reported in the paper. Three dose-escalation patients achieved partial responses, one with hepatocellular carcinoma and two with cutaneous melanoma.

The paper's findings and limits, for the study overall: The antigen specificity of the peripheral T cells that underwent clonal expansion was not determined. Low levels of normalized T-cell clonal expansion were also seen in some nonresponding patients. After ivuxolimab, more expanded clones were found on average in CD8+ T cells than in CD4+ T cells. At doses from 0.1 to 3.0 mg/kg, clonal expansion was seen in both CD4+ and CD8+ blood T cells between baseline and week 6. In the 0.1-3.0 mg/kg groups, partial responders were among the patients with the lowest normalized peripheral clonal expansion, particularly in CD8+ T cells.

A word on this clone: It has no known antigen specificity. The record has no base qualities; no much larger clone is one base away.

Patients with a history of autoimmune disease or receiving systemic immunosuppression were excluded from the trial. Peripheral blood for TCR sequencing was collected from all dose cohorts at baseline, on cycle 4 day 1, and on cycle 7 day 1. The samples were taken from a phase I, first-in-human, multicenter, open-label dose-escalation trial of ivuxolimab. Adults with locally advanced or metastatic head and neck squamous cell, hepatocellular, melanoma or renal cell carcinoma were enrolled in the trial. Before TCR sequencing, CD4+ and CD8+ T cells were separately sorted from peripheral blood. From the germline V gene, CDR1 is SGHNT and CDR2 is YENEEA. The trim is 0 bases for V and 0 bases for J, with a gap of 6 bases between the germline ends. Including the terminal cysteine and phenylalanine, the CDR3 comprises 15 residues. Only the CDR3 part of the read is kept: 45 bases, read in frame from the first base.

Genomic DNA was extracted from sorted cells for sequencing of the TCRbeta CDR3 region. TCRbeta CDR3 regions were sequenced using the immunoSEQ Assay. In TCRdb, the immuneACCESS table is reduced to in-frame sequences with V and J assigned. These tables do not hold every clone; where another copy was compared, an unresolved V gene accounts for under half, and the others remain unexplained. The sample profile shows over 65,000 clones; less than 95% of them were found once. The top ten clonotypes cover around 2% of the sample. Specimen: CD4+ or CD8+ T cells sorted from blood, collected in a trial of the OX40 agonist ivuxolimab. The clonotype was recovered from an adult with an advanced solid tumor such as melanoma, head and neck, liver or kidney cancer. The chain is made from TRBV11-3 and TRBJ1-5; the D gene cannot be named for sure. The DNA reads as follows: TGTGCCAGCAGCTTAGAACGGTATAGCAATCAGCCCCAGCATTTT. Its product reads: CASSLERYSNQPQHF.